This is a list of T cell receptor beta chains from one sample in a study of human CD4 T cells and Enterobacteriaceae. The assay was immunoSEQ multiplex PCR, and TCRdb's table has in-frame clones only and misses some. The sample has about 27,000 clones, about 82% seen once. The sequenced sample was memory CD4+ T cells from blood. The receptor source for this set is a human donor in good health. Each CDR3 is given with its conserved first and last residue. D genes are given only for firm matches. Where a row states a size, it is once, few, many or the class of an expanded clone; other rows omit it.

j_call d_call clone_size cdr3_length v_call cdr3_aa cdr3_nt
TRBJ2-7 NA few 11 TRBV20-1 CSALAQYEQYF TGCAGTGCCCTAGCTCAGTACGAGCAGTACTTC
TRBJ1-6 TRBD1 NA 13 TRBV10-3 CAIRSGQGSPLHF TGTGCCATCAGATCGGGACAGGGTTCACCCCTCCACTTT
TRBJ2-5 TRBD2 NA 16 TRBV5-6 CASSLERGASGETQYF TGTGCCAGCAGCTTGGAGCGGGGGGCGTCAGGAGAGACCCAGTACTTC
TRBJ2-3 NA NA 16 TRBV9 CASIPMDGRLRDTQYF TGTGCCAGCATACCGATGGATGGACGGCTGCGGGATACGCAGTATTTT
TRBJ2-7 TRBD1 NA 16 TRBV11-2 CASSEPGQGSSYEQYF TGTGCCAGCAGCGAACCGGGACAGGGAAGCTCCTACGAGCAGTACTTC
TRBJ2-2 NA NA 16 TRBV19 CASSGSAEIYGGELFF TGTGCCAGTAGTGGATCAGCGGAGATATATGGCGGGGAGCTGTTTTTT
TRBJ2-7 TRBD1 NA 15 TRBV7-2 CASTRRTGAIYEQYF TGTGCCAGCACCCGTAGGACAGGCGCTATCTACGAGCAGTACTTC
TRBJ2-3 TRBD1 once 13 TRBV7-2 CASGTAHTDTQYF TGTGCCAGCGGGACAGCACACACAGATACGCAGTATTTT
TRBJ2-2 TRBD1 few 13 TRBV27 CASWDRGPGELFF TGTGCCAGTTGGGACAGGGGGCCCGGGGAGCTGTTTTTT
TRBJ2-2 TRBD1 NA 16 TRBV9 CASSVATGDWSGELFF TGTGCCAGCAGCGTAGCTACAGGGGATTGGTCCGGGGAGCTGTTTTTT
TRBJ2-3 TRBD2 NA 15 TRBV14 CASSQGLASGGTQYF TGTGCCAGCAGCCAGGGACTAGCGAGCGGGGGCACGCAGTATTTT
TRBJ1-1 TRBD1 NA 15 TRBV10-2 CASRGTGQGAVEAFF TGCGCCAGCAGGGGGACAGGACAGGGGGCGGTTGAAGCTTTCTTT
TRBJ2-1 NA NA 14 TRBV5-6 CASSGIQGYNEQFF TGTGCCAGCAGCGGGATACAGGGTTACAATGAGCAGTTCTTC
TRBJ1-3 NA NA 16 TRBV30 CAWSVSGTHSGNTIYF TGTGCCTGGAGTGTCTCCGGGACACACTCTGGAAACACCATATATTTT
TRBJ1-1 TRBD1 NA 13 TRBV28 CASGRQGGTEAFF TGTGCCAGCGGACGACAGGGGGGCACTGAAGCTTTCTTT
TRBJ2-7 NA NA 14 TRBV27 CASSGSGVLDEQYF TGTGCCAGCAGTGGATCGGGAGTTCTCGACGAGCAGTACTTC
TRBJ2-3 TRBD2 NA 18 TRBV6-1 CASSAQRERGGRGDTQYF TGTGCCAGCAGTGCCCAGCGGGAGCGGGGGGGGAGGGGAGATACGCAGTATTTT
TRBJ2-3 TRBD1 NA 17 TRBV4-1 CASSQTGGQGSTDTQYF TGCGCCAGCAGCCAGACCGGAGGACAGGGCAGCACAGATACGCAGTATTTT
TRBJ2-1 NA NA 13 TRBV7-3 CASSSDPTREQFF TGTGCCAGCAGCTCGGACCCGACTCGCGAGCAGTTCTTC
TRBJ2-7 TRBD2 NA 14 TRBV6-5 CASSYGGVTYEQYF TGTGCCAGCAGTTACGGGGGGGTGACCTACGAGCAGTACTTC
TRBJ1-1 NA NA 11 TRBV6-1 CASTKNTEAFF TGTGCCAGCACGAAGAACACTGAAGCTTTCTTT
TRBJ1-2 NA NA 12 TRBV2 CASRADSYGYTF TGTGCCAGCAGGGCCGACAGCTATGGCTACACCTTC
TRBJ1-1 NA NA 15 TRBV10-1 CASSESGGVNTEAFF TGCGCCAGCAGTGAGTCTGGGGGGGTAAACACTGAAGCTTTCTTT
TRBJ2-1 NA NA 16 TRBV5-1 CASSFNQGRAGNEQFF TGCGCCAGCAGCTTCAATCAGGGAAGGGCTGGCAATGAGCAGTTCTTC
TRBJ2-1 TRBD1 NA 14 TRBV18 CATEVDRGLNEQFF TGTGCCACCGAAGTGGACAGGGGGCTCAATGAGCAGTTCTTC
TRBJ2-5 TRBD2 NA 16 TRBV7-2 CASSDSGLAGGETQYF TGTGCCAGCAGCGACAGCGGGCTAGCGGGAGGAGAGACCCAGTACTTC
TRBJ1-2 TRBD1 NA 15 TRBV19 CASSPGTATNYGYTF TGTGCCAGTAGCCCTGGGACAGCGACTAACTATGGCTACACCTTC
TRBJ1-3 NA NA 16 TRBV5-5 CASSFVGSRSGNTIYF TGTGCCAGCAGCTTTGTAGGGTCTCGGTCTGGAAACACCATATATTTT
TRBJ2-2 TRBD2 NA 15 TRBV4-2 CASSRGTSDTGELFF TGTGCCAGCAGCCGGGGGACTAGCGACACCGGGGAGCTGTTTTTT
TRBJ1-2 NA NA 14 TRBV7-8 CASSPYPNRDGYTF TGTGCCAGCAGCCCCTACCCAAACAGGGATGGCTACACCTTC
TRBJ2-3 TRBD2 NA 16 TRBV5-1 CASSLTGLAATDTQYF TGCGCCAGCAGCTTGACGGGACTAGCGGCCACAGATACGCAGTATTTT
TRBJ2-2 TRBD1 once 17 TRBV29-1 CSVAEVWTGENTGELFF TGCAGCGTCGCCGAAGTTTGGACAGGGGAGAACACCGGGGAGCTGTTTTTT
TRBJ1-3 NA NA 14 TRBV19 CASNSLGRGNTIYF TGTGCCAGTAATTCGTTGGGACGGGGGAACACCATATATTTT
TRBJ1-4 TRBD1 NA 18 TRBV6-7 CASSYSKGAFTPFEKLFF TGTGCCAGCAGTTACTCGAAGGGGGCGTTCACGCCTTTCGAAAAACTGTTTTTT
TRBJ1-1 NA NA 14 TRBV25-1 CASEYNGFNTEAFF TGTGCCAGCGAATATAATGGGTTCAACACTGAAGCTTTCTTT
TRBJ1-1 NA NA 12 TRBV12-5 CASGFPQGEAFF TGTGCTAGTGGTTTCCCCCAGGGTGAAGCTTTCTTT
TRBJ2-1 NA NA 13 TRBV2 CASSVPGRNEQFF TGTGCCAGCAGTGTGCCGGGTCGCAATGAGCAGTTCTTC
TRBJ2-2 NA NA 14 TRBV19 CAGRLGRDTGELFF TGTGCCGGCCGTTTGGGACGCGATACCGGGGAGCTGTTTTTT
TRBJ2-2 TRBD2 NA 18 TRBV4-1 CASSQTRSGGANTGELFF TGCGCCAGCAGCCAGACTCGCAGCGGGGGGGCGAACACCGGGGAGCTGTTTTTT
TRBJ2-7 NA NA 12 TRBV15 CATSRDGLVLYF TGTGCCACCAGCAGAGACGGCCTGGTTTTGTACTTC
TRBJ2-5 NA few 13 TRBV2 CATARDNQETQYF TGTGCCACAGCCCGGGACAACCAAGAGACCCAGTACTTC
TRBJ1-6 TRBD1 NA 16 TRBV6-5 CASSSLDRIYNSPLHF TGTGCCAGCAGTTCCCTGGACAGGATTTATAATTCACCCCTCCACTTT
TRBJ2-2 NA NA 14 TRBV19 CASSSTGNTGELFF TGTGCCAGTAGTTCAACGGGAAACACCGGGGAGCTGTTTTTT
TRBJ2-7 NA NA 14 TRBV6-1 CASSSEQGGYEQYF TGTGCCAGCAGTTCGGAACAGGGAGGGTACGAGCAGTACTTC
TRBJ2-7 NA NA 16 TRBV10-3 CAISESGFAAVYEQYF TGTGCCATCAGTGAGTCCGGCTTCGCGGCAGTCTACGAGCAGTACTTC
TRBJ2-1 NA NA 15 TRBV7-2 CASSLSGPSYNEQFF TGTGCCAGCAGCTTAAGCGGCCCTTCCTACAATGAGCAGTTCTTC
TRBJ2-3 NA NA 14 TRBV7-9 CASNAGRARGTQYF TGTGCCAGCAACGCGGGGCGGGCCCGGGGTACGCAGTATTTT
TRBJ2-1 TRBD1 NA 17 TRBV5-5 CASSARGRQGAGNEQFF TGTGCCAGCAGCGCTCGGGGGAGACAGGGGGCAGGCAATGAGCAGTTCTTC
TRBJ2-2 NA NA 13 TRBV28 CASVNPNTGELFF TGTGCCAGCGTAAATCCGAACACCGGGGAGCTGTTTTTT
TRBJ2-5 NA NA 14 TRBV5-4 CASSEARVGETQYF TGTGCCAGCAGCGAAGCACGAGTGGGAGAGACCCAGTACTTC
TRBJ2-3 NA NA 16 TRBV11-2 CASSSGGARGTDTQYF TGTGCCAGCAGCTCAGGAGGCGCCAGGGGCACAGATACGCAGTATTTT
TRBJ1-5 NA NA 13 TRBV28 CASFGGGNQPQHF TGTGCCAGCTTTGGGGGCGGCAATCAGCCCCAGCATTTT